This T cell receptor (beta chain) came from a study of blood T cell repertoires in COVID-19. Study-wide background: The United States, Italy and Spain provided the acute and convalescent COVID-19 samples. T cells, B-cell-depleted T cells, or PBMCs provided the cDNA or gDNA that served as material.

The authors' processing: Reference gene primers were amplified, and this amplification served to estimate nucleated cell counts. Clones were read by immunoSEQ multiplex PCR, and TCRdb kept only the in-frame ones, dropping some. Clonal size and the V and J genes are those of that table, whereas D and trimming came from the DNA. The sample records 200,000 to 250,000 clones, more than 65% being singletons. V lost 4 bases to trimming and J lost 1 base; unmatched junction nucleotides: 1. CDR1 is SGHDT and CDR2 is YYEEEE in the germline V gene. The CDR3 is 14 amino acids. The V and J genes are TRBV5-6 and TRBJ2-7, with 11 bases lining up with TRBD1. The sequencing sample was made of peripheral blood. The clonotype comes from a woman at least 80 years old with acute or convalescent COVID-19. The CDR3 DNA reads as TGTGCCAGCAGCGGGGACAGGGGGTCCTACGAGCAGTACTTC. Translated: CASSGDRGSYEQYF. The complete variable domain, with remaining parts taken from reference TRBV5-6 and TRBJ2-7, reads DAGVTQSPTHLIKTRGQQVTLRCSPKSGHDTVSWYQQALGQGPQFIFQYYEEEERQRGNFPDRFSGHQFPNYSSELNVNALLLGDSALYLCASSGDRGSYEQYFGPGTRLTVT.